The 22 T cell receptor beta chains listed next were all sequenced from one sample in a study of CD8 T cells in ankylosing spondylitis. MiXCR, run by TCRdb on the 5' RACE reads, gives a single entry per CDR3 protein. The data show hundreds of thousands of distinct CDR3 sequences, with roughly 20% seen just once and 7.8% held by the top ten. Sequencing was performed on blood, either unsorted or a sorted T cell fraction (not recorded which). These receptors all come from a male donor with ankylosing spondylitis or in good health (not recorded which).

The V gene is TRBV18, the J gene TRBJ1-1, with 9 bases fitting TRBD1. The germline V gene has CDR1 KGHSH and CDR2 LQKENI. V lost 5 bases to trimming and J lost 0 bases; unmatched junction nucleotides: 10. This CDR3 has 17 amino acids. CDR3 sequence: CASSDPGQGRMNTEAFF. The CDR3 nucleotides read TGTGCCAGCTCAGACCCTGGACAGGGGAGGATGAACACTGAAGCTTTCTTT.

The table lists this clonotype with a few counts. The chain recombines TRBV6-5 with TRBJ2-2; 8 nucleotides match TRBD2. The CDR3 sequence is 16 residues long. Germline loops: CDR1 MNHEY, CDR2 SVGAGI. V lost 2 bases and J lost 4; bases outside the gene matches: 6. The CDR3 nucleotides are TGTGCCAGCAGTTACGGAGCGGGGGCTATCACCGGGGAGCTGTTTTTT. It encodes CASSYGAGAITGELFF.

This clonotype was detected only a few times. The J gene is TRBJ2-5, the V gene TRBV2; unclear D gene. V gave up 3 bases and J gave up 5 bases, with 16 bases separating them. Germline CDR1 and CDR2: SNHLY and FYNNEI. The CDR3 length is 15 residues. CDR3 sequence: CASSEESLGRETQYF. The CDR3 bases are TGTGCCAGCAGTGAGGAGTCTCTCGGTAGGGAGACCCAGTACTTC.

The V and J genes are TRBV24-1 and TRBJ1-5, with no clear D. CDR1 and CDR2 (germline): KGHDR, SFDVKD. V shed 4 bases and J shed 7 bases, with 10 bases lying between them. CDR3 length equals 13 residues. The chain's CDR3 is CATSEPRFQPQHF. Here the CDR3 DNA reads TGTGCCACCAGTGAGCCCCGGTTCCAGCCCCAGCATTTT.

This clonotype was detected only a few times. The V call is TRBV5-1, the J call TRBJ2-1; D possibly corresponds to TRBD2 (6 bases). The V and J ends lost 1 base and 3 bases respectively, with 14 bases between them. In germline, CDR1 is SGHRS, CDR2 YFSETQ. The CDR3 loop spans 16 amino acids. In DNA form, the CDR3 reads TGCGCCAGCAGCTTGCCCGAGTTAGCGGTCTACAATGAGCAGTTCTTC. This encodes CASSLPELAVYNEQFF.

Only a few counts were recorded for this clonotype. The V gene is TRBV12-3 or TRBV12-4, the J gene TRBJ1-4; D is possibly TRBD1 (5 bases). This CDR3 contains 15 residues. V gave up 6 bases and J gave up 5 bases, with 16 bases separating them. The CDR3 is CASSRAGTRNEKLFF. CDR3 DNA: TGTGCCAGCAGCCGAGCCGGGACGAGAAATGAAAAACTGTTTTTT.

The V call is TRBV11-1, the J call TRBJ2-2; TRBD2 might be the D (5 bases). V gave up 5 bases and J gave up 5 bases, with 9 bases separating them. CDR1 is SGHAT, CDR2 FQDESV, per germline (reference sequence). The CDR3 length is 13 residues. CDR3 protein: CASSRTVTGELFF. The CDR3 DNA reads as TGTGCCAGCAGCCGGACTGTTACCGGGGAGCTGTTTTTT. Full variable domain (outside the CDR3, taken from reference TRBV11-1 and TRBJ2-2): EAEVAQSPRYKITEKSQAVAFWCDPISGHATLYWYRQILGQGPELLVQFQDESVVDDSQLPKDRFSAERLKGVDSTLKIQPAELGDSAMYLCASSRTVTGELFFGEGSRLTVL.

This rearrangement joins TRBV5-1 to TRBJ1-4; weak D call: TRBD1 (6 bases). With 8 bases removed from V and 8 bases from J, the gap between germline ends came to 16 bases. CDR1 is SGHRS and CDR2 is YFSETQ in the germline V gene. The CDR3 has 13 residues. CDR3 coding DNA: TGCGCCAGTAAACAGGGTCCGGGGGAAAAACTGTTTTTT. Translated: CASKQGPGEKLFF.

This clonotype has a handful of counts. V usage is TRBV20-1 and J usage is TRBJ2-1; D remains unclear. The CDR3 is 11 amino acids. The germline V and J ends were trimmed by 4 bases and 3 bases, with 4 bases remaining between them. Germline-derived CDR1 and CDR2 are DFQATT and SNEGSKA (reference sequence). CDR3 sequence reads: CSATDYNEQFF. In DNA, the CDR3 is TGCAGTGCTACTGACTACAATGAGCAGTTCTTC.

V and J are TRBV10-3 and TRBJ2-5; 7 nucleotides align to TRBD2. The CDR3 spans 12 residues. Germline V gene data show CDR1 as ENHRY and CDR2 as SYGVKD. After removal of 4 bases from V and 4 bases from J, the junction contained 0 bases not matched to a gene. For the CDR3, the DNA is TGTGCCATCAGTGCTAGCGGAGAGACCCAGTACTTC. Translated, it gives CAISASGETQYF.

The chain uses TRBV3-1 and TRBJ2-1, with TRBD2 matching over 9 bases. Germline V gives CDR1 LGHDT, CDR2 YNNKEL (reference sequence). CDR3 length: 18 residues. V trimming: 6 bases; J trimming: 4 bases; junction bases outside the gene matches: 16. The CDR3, as DNA: TGTGCCAGCAGTTTCAGAGGGGTCGGACTAGCGATTTACAATGAGCAGTTCTTC. This sequence encodes CASSFRGVGLAIYNEQFF.

The genes are TRBV5-6 and TRBJ1-5; TRBD1 might be the D (5 bases). The germline CDR1 and CDR2 sequences are SGHDT and YYEEEE. The CDR3 totals 15 residues. V lost 1 base and J 2 bases, leaving 10 bases between the germline ends. The CDR3 spells CASSLRMGGNQPQHF. CDR3 DNA: TGTGCCAGCAGCTTGCGGATGGGGGGCAATCAGCCCCAGCATTTT.

A few counts support this clonotype. The V gene is TRBV20-1, the J gene TRBJ2-5; TRBD2 agrees at 8 bases. Looked up from germline, CDR1 is DFQATT and CDR2 is SNEGSKA (reference sequence). The CDR3 has 13 amino acids. V gave up 6 bases and J gave up 5 bases; unmatched junction bases: 8. CDR3 DNA: TGCAGTGCCCGTCGACTAGCGCGGGAGACCCAGTACTTC. Its protein product is CSARRLARETQYF.

J is TRBJ2-3 and V is TRBV5-6, with 7 positions matching TRBD2. Germline loops: CDR1 SGHDT, CDR2 YYEEEE. V lost 5 bases, J lost 1 base, and 7 bases stayed unmatched. The CDR3 runs 15 residues. In DNA form, the CDR3 reads TGTGCCAGCAGGTTAGGACTAGTGGGCACAGATACGCAGTATTTT. It is translated as CASRLGLVGTDTQYF.

V usage is TRBV11-2 and J usage is TRBJ2-1; TRBD2 might be the D (6 bases). Germline lookup yields CDR1 SGHAT and CDR2 FQNNGV. This CDR3 has 16 amino acids. V was shortened by 5 bases and J by 8 bases, with 22 bases between the two germline ends. Written as DNA, the CDR3 is TGTGCCAGCAGCCCTCGACTAGAGGGGTTCCTGTATGAGCAGTTCTTC. Residues: CASSPRLEGFLYEQFF.

The genes are TRBV12-3 or TRBV12-4 and TRBJ1-2; D is undetermined. The CDR3 extends over 13 amino acids. V was cut by 7 bases and J by 6 bases, with 15 bases left in between. The chain's CDR3 is CASNLLGPDGYTF. CDR3 DNA: TGTGCCAGCAATTTGTTAGGTCCCGATGGCTACACCTTC.

The chain couples TRBV7-9 to TRBJ2-1, with D perhaps TRBD1 or TRBD2 (5 bases each). V shed 4 bases and J shed 0 bases, with 13 bases lying between them. This CDR3 has 16 amino acids. Looked up from germline, CDR1 is SEHNR and CDR2 is FQNEAQ (reference sequence). CDR3 in amino acids: CASSSTQGDSYNEQFF. The CDR3 region has the DNA TGTGCCAGCAGCTCCACCCAGGGAGACTCCTACAATGAGCAGTTCTTC.

A few counts support this clonotype. The chain uses TRBV12-3 or TRBV12-4 and TRBJ1-5, with 9 bases fitting TRBD1. The CDR3 is 14 residues long. V gave up 7 bases and J gave up 7 bases; unmatched junction bases: 8. The CDR3 region has the DNA TGTGCCAGCACCCCCGGACAGGGGCGACAGCCCCAGCATTTT. Its translation: CASTPGQGRQPQHF.

This chain connects TRBV10-3 to TRBJ1-4; TRBD1 agrees at 9 bases. Trimming cost V 5 bases and J 5 bases; bases outside gene matches: 3. Germline values: CDR1 ENHRY, CDR2 SYGVKD. The CDR3 loop spans 14 amino acids. This chain's CDR3 is CAISSGTGNEKLFF. The CDR3 DNA reads as TGTGCCATCAGTTCCGGGACAGGGAATGAAAAACTGTTTTTT.

This clonotype turned up a few times. The V gene is TRBV28, the J gene TRBJ2-7, with D unclear. CDR1 and CDR2 from the germline V gene are MDHEN and SYDVKM. Trimming left V 7 bases short and J 4 bases short, with 8 bases between. The CDR3 runs to 11 residues. The CDR3 DNA is TGTGCCAGCACCAACAGATACGAGCAGTACGTC. It is translated as CASTNRYEQYV.

Remarks on this clonotype: This may come from a read error, since a much larger clone is one base off. The chain links TRBV12-3 or TRBV12-4 to TRBJ1-5, with no clear D. The CDR3 is 13 amino acids. The ends were cut back, 6 bases at V and 0 bases at J, with 6 bases in the middle. CDR3 nucleotides: TGTGCCAGCAGACCCAATAGCAATCAGCCCCAGCATTTT. Its translation is CASRPNSNQPQHF.

The V gene is TRBV11-2, the J gene TRBJ2-5, with D uncertain. V shed 3 bases and J shed 8 bases, with 10 bases lying between them. CDR3 length: 12 amino acids. Germline loops: CDR1 SGHAT, CDR2 FQNNGV. CDR3 sequence reads: CASSFSESTQYF. CDR3 in DNA: TGTGCCAGCAGCTTTTCAGAGAGCACCCAGTACTTC.